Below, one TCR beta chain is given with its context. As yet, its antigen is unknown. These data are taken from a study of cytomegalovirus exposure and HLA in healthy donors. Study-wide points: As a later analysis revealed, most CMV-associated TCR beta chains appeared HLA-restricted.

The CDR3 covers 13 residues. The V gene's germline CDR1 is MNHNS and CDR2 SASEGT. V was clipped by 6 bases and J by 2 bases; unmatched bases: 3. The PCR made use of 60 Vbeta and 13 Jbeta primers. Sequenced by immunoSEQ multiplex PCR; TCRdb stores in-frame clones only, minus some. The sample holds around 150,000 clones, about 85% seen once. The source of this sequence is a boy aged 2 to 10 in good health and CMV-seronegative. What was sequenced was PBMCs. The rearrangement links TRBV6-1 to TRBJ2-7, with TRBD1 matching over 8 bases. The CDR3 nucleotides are TGTGCCAGCAGGGGGACAGGCCCCTACGAGCAGTACTTC. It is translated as CASRGTGPYEQYF.